This T cell receptor (beta chain) was captured in a study of tissue T cells after allogeneic stem cell transplantation (dated 2022 in TCRdb). General notes on the study: Using research autopsies of patients with and without GVHD, plus mouse models of GVHD, the study profiled TCR beta repertoires across many tissues. The human arm was a prospective observational study without blinding or randomization. Broad study findings and their caveats: Few T cell clones were found to be shared across patients, but shared repertoire signatures across patients were revealed in a tissue-specific fashion by motif-based clustering. Blood and spleen T cells captured only a limited portion of the TCR repertoire detected in tissues, in both patients and mice. Sampling depth was acknowledged as a limitation, and the patient cohort was both small and clinically heterogeneous. Within patients, how anatomically similar tissues were was a major factor shaping TCR repertoire composition, regardless of disease or transplant status. The study did not establish which tissue TCRs were alloreactive or antigen-specific, and some clones may have been host cells that persisted.

V lost 2 bases and J lost 0 bases; the stretch between them is 4 bases long. From the germline V gene (reference sequence), CDR1 is SNHLY and CDR2 is FYNGKV. The CDR3 runs 13 residues from the cysteine to the phenylalanine. The DNA has 36 bases, all within the CDR3, and is read from base 1. Sample time point, as interpreted from the label and publication: mouse harvest day 7 after allogeneic transplant. Each mouse graft consisted of 10^7 T-cell-depleted bone marrow cells plus 10^6 splenic CD5+ T cells and was given by tail vein injection. To model GVHD in mice, a major MHC-mismatch B6 (H2b) into BALB/c (H2d) model was used, and tissues were profiled at day 7 or 14. Mouse tissues and retro-orbital blood were harvested on day 7 or 14 post-transplant using separate sterile tools per animal; livers were flushed beforehand. Before genomic DNA isolation with the DNeasy Blood & Tissue Kit, mouse tissues were minced with razor blades in buffered saline.

Library preparation used the immunoSEQ multiplex PCR assay. TCRbeta CDR3 sequencing was done by Adaptive Biotechnologies at survey depth, reporting CDR3 sequences, V/J genes, productive frequency and template counts. TCR beta CDR3 regions were amplified from genomic DNA rather than RNA. The authors processed their data as follows. Jensen-Shannon divergence was used to quantify pairwise repertoire overlap between tissues, with a value of 1 meaning complete divergence and a value of 0 meaning identical repertoires. Tissues were clustered by single-linkage agglomerative hierarchical clustering of pairwise JSD values and displayed as dendrograms. GLIPH2 was run on all patient samples with simulation_depth 1000, kmer_min_depth 3, cdr3_length_cutoff 8, keeping groups with more than two unique CDR3s. A standardized tissue-overlap score was calculated by extrapolating Jaccard GLIPH-group overlap across patients to a standard repertoire size of 1000 clones. Associations of diversity with clinical or experimental variables used linear mixed-effect models with tissue fixed effects and individual random effects. TCRdb retrieved this table from immuneACCESS and kept in-frame rearrangements only. Not all clones are present; in checked studies, unresolved V genes account for under half, and no reason is known for the remainder. The DNA was the basis for D and trimming; V, J and clone size are from that table. The sample data list about 4,400 clones, and about 50% of these were observed just once. 7.5% to 9.5% of the sample lies in the top ten.

With respect to this clone: Its antigen remains undetermined. For this receptor, the gene names and germline sequences are taken from the mouse. The DNA ends 1 residue before the CDR3 does, and the rest of the CDR3 is filled in from the germline J gene.

The chain is assembled from TRBV3 and TRBJ1-1; the D gene cannot be named for sure. Sequencing was carried out using lymph node tissue. The receptor was derived from a female BALB/c mouse given C57BL/6 T cells with graft-versus-host disease after an allogeneic hematopoietic cell transplant. The CDR3 sequence is CASSLKQNTEVFF. The part of the CDR3 DNA that was read is TGTGCCAGCAGCTTAAAACAGAACACAGAAGTCTTC.